These 19 T cell receptor beta chains share one sample of origin, sequenced in a study of PD-L1 blockade in urothelial cancer. Time point given: peripheral blood 6 weeks after treatment start. Profiling relied on immunoSEQ multiplex PCR, and the TCRdb table lists in-frame clones only, not all of them. The repertoire has 30,000 or so clones, around 89% of them found once; the top ten carry 8%. The material sequenced was PBMCs, taken around atezolizumab (anti-PD-L1) treatment. These receptors all stem from a man older than 75 with urothelial cancer.

The CDR3 DNA sequence: TGTGCCAGCAGTACAGGGGCAGATACGCAGTATTTT. It yields the protein CASSTGADTQYF. This chain connects TRBV2 to TRBJ2-3, with 7 bases lining up with TRBD1. Germline CDR1 is SNHLY and CDR2 is FYNNEI. V shed 5 bases, J shed 4 bases, and the junction held 0 bases outside the gene matches. CDR3 length: 12 amino acids.

V is TRBV5-1 and J is TRBJ2-7; 9 bases agree with TRBD1. V gave up 2 bases and J gave up 5 bases; unmatched junction bases: 5. The CDR3 has 14 amino acids. The germline gives CDR1 SGHRS, CDR2 YFSETQ. This chain's CDR3 is CASSLTGGIDEQYF. The CDR3 nucleotides read TGCGCCAGCAGCTTAACAGGGGGCATAGACGAGCAGTACTTC.

This chain links TRBV18 with TRBJ2-1; D is perhaps TRBD1 (6 bases). CDR1 and CDR2 from the germline V gene are KGHSH and LQKENI. CDR3 size: 15 residues. The V gene lost 1 base and the J gene lost 5 bases, with 12 bases spanning the gap. CDR3: CASSPRQDSNNEQFF. Here the CDR3 DNA reads TGTGCCAGCTCACCACGTCAGGACAGTAACAATGAGCAGTTCTTC.

DNA of the CDR3: TGTGCCAGCAGTTTAACTAGCGGGTTTTCAGGGAATGAGCAGTTCTTC. It yields the protein CASSLTSGFSGNEQFF. The rearrangement uses TRBV27 and TRBJ2-1, with 9 bases matching TRBD2. Trimming took 2 bases from V and 7 from J; bases not matched to a gene: 9. The CDR3 totals 16 residues. Germline V gene data show CDR1 as MNHEY and CDR2 as SMNVEV (reference sequence).

The chain combines TRBV7-2 with TRBJ2-5, with a possible D match to TRBD2 (6 bases). The V and J ends lost 1 base and 4 bases respectively, with 10 bases between them. The germline CDR1 and CDR2 sequences are SGHTA and FQGNSA. This CDR3 has 14 residues. In DNA, the CDR3 is TGTGCCAGCAGCTTAGTTCCGGGGGTAGAGACCCAGTACTTC. It specifies CASSLVPGVETQYF.

The chain has TRBV29-1 and TRBJ2-2, with 7 nucleotides matching TRBD2. J lost 3 bases, V lost 6 bases, and 10 bases had no gene match. Germline V lookup: CDR1 SQVTM, CDR2 ANQGSEA. This CDR3 contains 15 residues. CDR3 DNA sequence: TGCAGCGTGGGGGGTAGCGGGTCCTACACCGGGGAGCTGTTTTTT. Encoded protein: CSVGGSGSYTGELFF.

This clone was detected a few times. The chain carries TRBV7-2 and TRBJ1-2, with D possibly being TRBD1 (5 bases). The CDR3 contains 15 residues. Per germline, CDR1 SGHTA and CDR2 FQGNSA. Trimming took 5 bases from V and 6 from J, leaving 19 bases between them. CDR3: CASSPRVGDPNGYTF. Written as DNA, the CDR3 is TGTGCCAGCAGCCCCCGCGTAGGGGATCCTAATGGCTACACCTTC.

With regard to this clone: Other nucleotide sequences from this sample produce the same CDR3. The chain recombines TRBV28 with TRBJ1-1; D may be TRBD1 (5 bases). This CDR3 is built from 11 residues. Looked up from germline, CDR1 is MDHEN and CDR2 is SYDVKM. The V end lost 6 bases, the J end lost 5 bases, and 7 bases lay between the germline ends. The CDR3 nucleotides are TGTGCCAGCAGGGGGGGAACTGAAGCTTTCTTT. Protein product: CASRGGTEAFF.

This chain uses TRBV5-1 with TRBJ2-1; 8 bases agree with TRBD2. V lost 0 bases and J lost 3; bases outside the gene matches: 5. Germline CDR1 is SGHRS and CDR2 is YFSETQ. The CDR3 is 16 amino acids. The CDR3 sequence: CASSLAPSGSYNEQFF. Written as DNA, the CDR3 is TGCGCCAGCAGCTTGGCCCCCAGCGGGAGCTACAATGAGCAGTTCTTC.

This chain joins TRBV21-1 and TRBJ1-2; no check of the table's D call, TRBD1, against the DNA was made. TRBV21-1 is noted as a pseudogene. There are 15 residues in the CDR3. Here the CDR3 DNA reads TGTGCCAGCAGCAAATTGGACAGCACTAACTATGGCTACACCTTC. Translating gives CASSKLDSTNYGYTF.

This rearrangement joins TRBV6-5 to TRBJ1-1; D unresolved. Trimming took 5 bases from V and 0 from J, leaving 10 bases between them. This CDR3 has 14 residues. The V gene's germline CDR1 is MNHEY and CDR2 SVGAGI. CDR3 protein: CASSPPYLNTEAFF. CDR3 sequence (DNA): TGTGCCAGCAGTCCCCCTTATTTGAACACTGAAGCTTTCTTT.

This clone has just one count. The chain joins TRBV5-1 to TRBJ1-4; 11 nucleotides match TRBD1. V dropped 4 bases and J dropped 4; count of bases not matched to a gene: 9. The CDR3 spans 17 residues. Germline-derived CDR1 and CDR2 are SGHRS and YFSETQ. The CDR3, as DNA: TGCGCCAGCAGCCGCACCGGACAGGGGGCGTATAATGAAAAACTGTTTTTT. Its protein is CASSRTGQGAYNEKLFF. Looking up the rest from reference TRBV5-1 and TRBJ1-4 gives the full variable domain: KAGVTQTPRYLIKTRGQQVTLSCSPISGHRSVSWYQQTPGQGLQFLFEYFSETQRNKGNFPGRFSGRQFSNSRSEMNVSTLELGDSALYLCASSRTGQGAYNEKLFFGSGTQLSVL.

The CDR3 reads CASSQDRTVETQYF. CDR3 nucleotides: TGCGCCAGCAGCCAAGATCGGACAGTGGAGACCCAGTACTTC. The rearrangement uses TRBV4-3 and TRBJ2-5; maybe TRBD1 (6 bases). This CDR3 contains 14 residues. V gave up 0 bases and J gave up 5 bases, with 10 bases separating them. CDR1 is LGHNA, CDR2 YSLEER, per germline.

The V call is TRBV6-1, the J call TRBJ1-1, with a weak D call TRBD1 (6 bases). The CDR3 consists of 15 residues. Trimming took 5 bases from V and 4 from J, leaving 17 bases between them. Per germline, CDR1 MNHNS and CDR2 SASEGT. This CDR3 reads CASSNPTGRGTEAFF. Here the CDR3 DNA reads TGTGCCAGCAGTAACCCGACCGGCAGGGGCACTGAAGCTTTCTTT.

This sequence joins TRBV19 and TRBJ1-5; D gene unclear. The CDR3 covers 12 residues. With 7 bases removed from V and 5 bases from J, the gap between germline ends came to 9 bases. Germline loops: CDR1 LNHDA, CDR2 SQIVND (reference sequence). For the CDR3, the DNA is TGTGCCAGTAATTCAGATCATCAGCCCCAGCATTTT. Translated, it gives CASNSDHQPQHF.

V is TRBV9 and J is TRBJ2-2; 7 positions match TRBD1. The CDR3 has 15 residues. The V gene end was trimmed by 2 bases and the J gene end by 5 bases; junction bases not matched to a gene: 6. Germline loops: CDR1 SGDLS, CDR2 YYNGEE. The DNA for the CDR3 is TGTGCCAGCAGCGTGGGATGGGACAGTACCGGGGAGCTGTTTTTT. Protein sequence: CASSVGWDSTGELFF.

The chain uses TRBV28 and TRBJ2-7, with TRBD2 identical over 12 bases. This CDR3 is built from 13 residues. The germline CDR1 and CDR2 sequences are MDHEN and SYDVKM. V gave up 10 bases and J gave up 4 bases; unmatched junction bases: 5. The CDR3 coding sequence is TGTGCCACCCGGACTAGCGGGATATACGAGCAGTACTTC. As protein: CATRTSGIYEQYF.

The V and J genes are TRBV30 and TRBJ2-4, with 9 bases that match TRBD1. Germline V gene sequence: CDR1 GTSNPN, CDR2 SVGIG (reference sequence). Germline trimming cut 2 bases from V and 0 bases from J; bases unmatched to any gene: 8. The length of the CDR3 is 17 residues. CDR3 amino acids: CAWSTGTGSLAKNIQYF. The CDR3 region has the DNA TGTGCCTGGAGTACTGGGACAGGGTCACTAGCCAAAAACATTCAGTACTTC.

Points on this clone: Other DNA sequences in this sample translate to the same CDR3. The chain combines TRBV18 with TRBJ2-1; 10 bases match TRBD2. The CDR3 extends over 15 amino acids. Trimming removed 2 bases from V and 5 bases from J; junction bases left unmatched: 3. The germline gives CDR1 KGHSH, CDR2 LQKENI. The DNA of the CDR3 is TGTGCCAGCTCACCAAGGCTAGCGGGAGACAATGAGCAGTTCTTC. Its protein is CASSPRLAGDNEQFF.